This is a list of T cell receptor beta chains from one sample in a study of cytomegalovirus exposure and HLA in healthy donors. Sequencing was performed with immunoSEQ multiplex PCR; in TCRdb, only in-frame clones are kept and a portion is missing. The sample consists of 80,000 to 100,000 clones, roughly 85% of them appearing once. Sequencing was carried out using PBMCs. These TCRs come from a woman aged 25 to 45 in good health and CMV-seronegative. Each CDR3 is given with its conserved first and last residue. A D gene is named only where the DNA matches it firmly.

V: TRBV5-1; J: TRBJ2-3; D: TRBD2; CDR3: CASSPASGGTDTQYF; DNA: TGCGCCAGCAGCCCGGCTAGCGGGGGCACAGATACGCAGTATTTT
V: TRBV28; J: TRBJ1-2; D: TRBD1; CDR3: CATRQGNYGYTF; DNA: TGTGCCACCCGACAGGGGAACTATGGCTACACCTTC
V: TRBV7-8; J: TRBJ1-3; D: NA; CDR3: CASSLGGENTIYF; DNA: TGTGCCAGCAGCTTAGGAGGCGAAAACACCATATATTTT
V: TRBV28; J: TRBJ2-7; D: NA; CDR3: CASLEADQSYEQYF; DNA: TGTGCCAGCCTAGAGGCCGATCAATCCTACGAGCAGTACTTC
V: TRBV6-5; J: TRBJ2-5; D: TRBD1; CDR3: CASSYRTGGPLETQYF; DNA: TGTGCCAGCAGTTATAGGACAGGGGGACCCTTAGAGACCCAGTACTTC
V: TRBV5-1; J: TRBJ2-3; D: NA; CDR3: CASGASVDTQYF; DNA: TGCGCCAGCGGGGCTAGTGTGGATACGCAGTATTTT
V: TRBV14; J: TRBJ1-2; D: NA; CDR3: CASSQRLDGYGYTF; DNA: TGTGCCAGCAGCCAACGGCTAGACGGCTATGGCTACACCTTC
V: TRBV9; J: TRBJ2-2; D: NA; CDR3: CASSALRAGELFF; DNA: TGTGCCAGCAGCGCTCTCAGGGCCGGGGAGCTGTTTTTT
V: TRBV2; J: TRBJ2-7; D: NA; CDR3: CASSEALGQGSYEQYF; DNA: TGTGCCAGCAGTGAAGCGCTTGGTCAGGGCTCCTACGAGCAGTACTTC
V: TRBV4-1; J: TRBJ2-2; D: TRBD2; CDR3: CASSHGLAQTNTGELFF; DNA: TGCGCCAGCAGCCACGGACTAGCGCAAACTAACACCGGGGAGCTGTTTTTT
V: TRBV7-2; J: TRBJ1-2; D: TRBD1; CDR3: CASSLSGQGTNYGYTF; DNA: TGTGCCAGCAGTCTTAGTGGACAGGGGACTAACTATGGCTACACCTTC